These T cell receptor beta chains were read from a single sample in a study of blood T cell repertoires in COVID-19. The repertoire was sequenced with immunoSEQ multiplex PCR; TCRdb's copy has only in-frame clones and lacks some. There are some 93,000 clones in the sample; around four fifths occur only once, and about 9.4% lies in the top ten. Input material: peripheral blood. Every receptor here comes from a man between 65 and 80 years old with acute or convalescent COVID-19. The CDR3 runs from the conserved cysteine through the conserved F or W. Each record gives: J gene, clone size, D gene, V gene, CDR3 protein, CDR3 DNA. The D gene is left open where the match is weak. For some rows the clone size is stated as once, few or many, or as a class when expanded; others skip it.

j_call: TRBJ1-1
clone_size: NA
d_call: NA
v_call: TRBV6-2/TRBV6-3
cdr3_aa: CASSYPSNTEAFF
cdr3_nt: TGTGCCAGCAGTTACCCCAGTAACACTGAAGCTTTCTTT

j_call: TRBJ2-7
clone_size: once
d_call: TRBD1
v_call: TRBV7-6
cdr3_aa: CASSLQGAPGEQYF
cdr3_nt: TGTGCCAGCAGCTTACAGGGGGCGCCTGGCGAGCAGTACTTC

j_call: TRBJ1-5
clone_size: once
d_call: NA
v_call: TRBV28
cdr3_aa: CASSLDGVPPQHF
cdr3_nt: TGTGCCAGCAGTTTAGACGGGGTCCCGCCCCAGCATTTT

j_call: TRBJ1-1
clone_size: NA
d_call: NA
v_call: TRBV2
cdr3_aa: CASSAAHQRGNTEAFF
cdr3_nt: TGTGCCAGCAGTGCCGCCCATCAAAGAGGGAACACTGAAGCTTTCTTT

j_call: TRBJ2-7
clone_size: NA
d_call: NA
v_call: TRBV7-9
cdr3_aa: CASSLQEAYEQYF
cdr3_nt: TGTGCCAGCAGCTTACAAGAAGCTTACGAGCAGTACTTC

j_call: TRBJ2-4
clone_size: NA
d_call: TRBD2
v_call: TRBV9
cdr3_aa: CASSGTSGNIQYF
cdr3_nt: TGTGCCAGCAGCGGGACTAGCGGAAACATTCAGTACTTC

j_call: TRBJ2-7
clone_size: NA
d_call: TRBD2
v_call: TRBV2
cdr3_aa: CASNGGAMTSWSSYEQYF
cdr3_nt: TGTGCCAGCAATGGAGGGGCTATGACTAGCTGGAGCTCCTACGAGCAGTACTTC

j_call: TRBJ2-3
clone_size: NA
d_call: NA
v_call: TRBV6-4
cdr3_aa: CASSDGRTDTQYF
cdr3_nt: TGTGCCAGCAGTGATGGCAGAACAGATACGCAGTATTTT

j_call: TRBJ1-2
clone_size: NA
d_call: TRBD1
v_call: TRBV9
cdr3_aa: CASSPTGTGNYGYTF
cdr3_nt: TGTGCCAGCAGCCCAACCGGGACAGGGAACTATGGCTACACCTTC

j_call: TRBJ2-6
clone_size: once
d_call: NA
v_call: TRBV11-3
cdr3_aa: CASSFSGANVLTF
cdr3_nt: TGTGCCAGCAGCTTCTCCGGGGCCAACGTCCTGACTTTC

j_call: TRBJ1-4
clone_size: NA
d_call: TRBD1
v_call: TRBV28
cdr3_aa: CASRVDRGHEKLFF
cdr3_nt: TGTGCCAGCAGAGTAGACAGGGGACACGAAAAACTGTTTTTT

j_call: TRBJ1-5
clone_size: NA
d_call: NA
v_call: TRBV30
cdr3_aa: CAWGRGSQPQHF
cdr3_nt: TGTGCCTGGGGTCGAGGGTCCCAGCCCCAGCATTTT

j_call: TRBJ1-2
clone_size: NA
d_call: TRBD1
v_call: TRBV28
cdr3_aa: CASREQGNYGYTF
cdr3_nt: TGTGCCAGCAGAGAACAGGGGAACTATGGCTACACCTTC

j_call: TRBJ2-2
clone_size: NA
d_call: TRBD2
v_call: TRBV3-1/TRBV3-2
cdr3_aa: CASSLPTSGRAVANTGELFF
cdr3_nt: TGTGCCAGCAGCCTTCCGACTAGCGGGAGGGCCGTGGCAAACACCGGGGAGCTGTTTTTT

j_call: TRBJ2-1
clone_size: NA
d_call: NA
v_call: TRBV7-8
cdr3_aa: CASSLRDGGNEQFF
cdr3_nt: TGTGCCAGCAGCTTACGAGACGGGGGCAATGAGCAGTTCTTC

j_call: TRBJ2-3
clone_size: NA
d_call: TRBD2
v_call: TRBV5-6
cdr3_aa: CASSRRLARSSWGDTQYF
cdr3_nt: TGTGCCAGCAGCCGTCGACTAGCCCGCTCCTCATGGGGAGATACGCAGTATTTT

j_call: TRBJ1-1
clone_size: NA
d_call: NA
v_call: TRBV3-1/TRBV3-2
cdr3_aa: CASTRSNTEAFF
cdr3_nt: TGTGCCAGCACGAGGTCGAACACTGAAGCTTTCTTT

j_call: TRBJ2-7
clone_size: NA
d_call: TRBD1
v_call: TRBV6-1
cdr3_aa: CASSEVGQGFYEQYF
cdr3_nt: TGTGCCAGCAGTGAAGTTGGACAGGGGTTCTACGAGCAGTACTTC

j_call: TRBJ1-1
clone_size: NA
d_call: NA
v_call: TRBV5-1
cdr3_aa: CASSLAPTLNTEAFF
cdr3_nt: TGCGCCAGCAGCTTGGCCCCGACACTGAACACTGAAGCTTTCTTT

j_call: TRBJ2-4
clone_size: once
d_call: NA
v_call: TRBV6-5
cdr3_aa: CASSGVSTSKNIQYF
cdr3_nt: TGTGCCAGCTCGGGGGTTTCCACTTCCAAAAACATTCAGTACTTC

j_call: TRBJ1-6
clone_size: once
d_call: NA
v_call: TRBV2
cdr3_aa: CASSVASSASSPLHF
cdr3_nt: TGTGCCAGCAGTGTAGCGTCCAGCGCTTCTTCACCCCTCCACTTT

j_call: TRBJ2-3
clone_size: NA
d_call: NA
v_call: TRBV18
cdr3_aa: CASSLIVQGLQNTDTQYF
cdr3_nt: TGTGCCAGCTCCTTAATAGTACAGGGCCTACAAAACACAGATACGCAGTATTTT

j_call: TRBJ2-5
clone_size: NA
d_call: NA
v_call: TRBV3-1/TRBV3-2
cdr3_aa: CASSQDLEAQETQYF
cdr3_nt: TGTGCCAGCAGCCAAGATCTGGAGGCGCAAGAGACCCAGTACTTC

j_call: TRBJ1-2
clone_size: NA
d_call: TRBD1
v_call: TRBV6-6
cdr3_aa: CASSLPSGQGNGYTF
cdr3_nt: TGTGCCAGCAGCTTGCCTTCTGGACAGGGGAATGGCTACACCTTC

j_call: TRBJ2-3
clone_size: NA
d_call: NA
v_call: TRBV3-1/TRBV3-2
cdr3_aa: CASSQDGAYTQYF
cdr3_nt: TGTGCCAGCAGCCAAGACGGTGCTTATACGCAGTATTTT

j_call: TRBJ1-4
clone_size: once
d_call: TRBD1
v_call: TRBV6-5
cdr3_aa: CASRGTDNEKLFF
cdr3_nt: TGTGCCAGCAGGGGGACAGATAATGAAAAACTGTTTTTT

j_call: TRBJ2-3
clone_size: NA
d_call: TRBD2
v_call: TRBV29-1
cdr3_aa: CSVPTSGTTDTQYF
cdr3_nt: TGCAGCGTTCCGACTAGCGGTACCACAGATACGCAGTATTTT

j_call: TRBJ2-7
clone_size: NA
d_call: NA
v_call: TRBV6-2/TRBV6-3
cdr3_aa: CASSLTGSAGEQYF
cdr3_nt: TGTGCCAGCAGTTTAACAGGGTCGGCGGGCGAGCAGTACTTC

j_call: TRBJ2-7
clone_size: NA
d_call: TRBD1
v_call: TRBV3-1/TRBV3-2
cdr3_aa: CASSPRQGVYDEQYF
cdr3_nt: TGTGCCAGCAGCCCCCGACAGGGGGTTTACGATGAGCAGTACTTC

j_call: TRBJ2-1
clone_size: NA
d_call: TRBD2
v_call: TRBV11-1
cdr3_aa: CATRGTSVNEQFF
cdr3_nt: TGTGCCACCAGGGGGACTAGCGTCAATGAGCAGTTCTTC

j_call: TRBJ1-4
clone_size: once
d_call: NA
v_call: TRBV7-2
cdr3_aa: CASSLGGLGASNEKLFF
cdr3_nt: TGTGCCAGCAGCTTAGGAGGTTTAGGGGCCTCAAATGAAAAACTGTTTTTT

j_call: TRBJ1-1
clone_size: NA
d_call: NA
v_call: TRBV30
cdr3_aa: CAWGFSGKVAFF
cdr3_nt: TGTGCCTGGGGGTTTTCCGGGAAGGTAGCTTTCTTT

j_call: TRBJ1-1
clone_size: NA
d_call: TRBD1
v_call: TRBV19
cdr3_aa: CASTLGRGRTEAFF
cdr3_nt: TGTGCCAGTACTCTCGGGAGGGGGCGCACTGAAGCTTTCTTT

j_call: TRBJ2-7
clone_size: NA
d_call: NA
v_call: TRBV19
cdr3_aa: CASSTLGAYEQYF
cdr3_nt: TGTGCCAGTAGTACGTTAGGAGCCTACGAGCAGTACTTC

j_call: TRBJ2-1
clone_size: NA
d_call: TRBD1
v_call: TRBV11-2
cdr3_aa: CASSLGQGFYNEQFF
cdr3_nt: TGTGCCAGCAGCTTAGGACAGGGGTTCTACAATGAGCAGTTCTTC

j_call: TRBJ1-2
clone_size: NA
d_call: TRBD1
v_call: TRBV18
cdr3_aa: CASSPGQNYGYTF
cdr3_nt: TGTGCCAGCTCACCGGGACAGAACTATGGCTACACCTTC

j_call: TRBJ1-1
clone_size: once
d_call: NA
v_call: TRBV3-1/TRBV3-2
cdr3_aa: CASSNLGGSEAFF
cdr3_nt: TGTGCCAGCAGCAATCTCGGGGGTTCGGAAGCTTTCTTT

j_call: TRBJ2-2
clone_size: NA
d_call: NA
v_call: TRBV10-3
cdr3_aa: CAISQVPGELFF
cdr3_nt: TGTGCCATCAGCCAGGTCCCCGGGGAGCTGTTTTTT

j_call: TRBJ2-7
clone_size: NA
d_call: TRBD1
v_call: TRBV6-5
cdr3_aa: CASSFRQGPSYEQYF
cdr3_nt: TGTGCCAGCAGTTTTAGACAGGGGCCCTCCTACGAGCAGTACTTC

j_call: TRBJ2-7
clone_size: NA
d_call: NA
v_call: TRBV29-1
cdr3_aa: CSIPPTAGGSEQYF
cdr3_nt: TGCAGCATTCCACCGACGGCAGGGGGGAGCGAGCAGTACTTC

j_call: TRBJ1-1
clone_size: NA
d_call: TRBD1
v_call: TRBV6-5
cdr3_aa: CASSPDRGMNTEAFF
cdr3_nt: TGTGCCAGCAGTCCGGACAGGGGTATGAACACTGAAGCTTTCTTT

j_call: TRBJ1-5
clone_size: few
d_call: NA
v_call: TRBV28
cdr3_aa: CATRRQVNNQPQHF
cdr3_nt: TGTGCCACCCGAAGACAGGTTAACAATCAGCCCCAGCATTTT

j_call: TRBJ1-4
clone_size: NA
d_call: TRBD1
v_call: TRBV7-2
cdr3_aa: CASSLKAREDRDNEKLFF
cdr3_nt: TGTGCCAGCAGCTTAAAAGCTCGAGAGGACAGGGATAATGAAAAACTGTTTTTT

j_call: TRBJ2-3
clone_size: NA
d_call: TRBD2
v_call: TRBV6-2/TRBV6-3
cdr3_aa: CASSYSILAGAMSTDTQYF
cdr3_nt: TGTGCCAGCAGTTACTCGATACTAGCGGGAGCCATGAGCACAGATACGCAGTATTTT